Listed below are T cell receptor beta chains from one sample, sequenced in a study of neurological immune-mediated disorders. Each CDR3 protein is one row after TCRdb ran MiXCR on the 5' RACE reads. This table holds about 76,000 distinct CDR3 sequences, more than 15% found once. The source material was PBMCs. The receptors were sampled from a middle-aged woman in good health. Both conserved end residues are part of each CDR3. A D gene is named only where the DNA matches it firmly. Only part of the rows carry a size: once, few, many, or a class if the clone is expanded.

j_call | d_call | v_call | clone_size | cdr3_nt | cdr3_aa
TRBJ2-3 | - | TRBV12-3/TRBV12-4 | many | TGTGCCAGCAGTTTGGGCTCTGGCCTGGGCTCGGATACGCAGTATTTT | CASSLGSGLGSDTQYF
TRBJ2-3 | - | TRBV18 | - | TGTGCCACTACTCACCAGGGCCCAGATACGCAGTATTTT | CATTHQGPDTQYF
TRBJ2-7 | - | TRBV7-2 | - | TGTGTCAGCAGGGCAGCGGTTACCTACGAGCCGTACTTC | CVSRAAVTYEPYF
TRBJ2-1 | - | TRBV3-1 | many | TGTGCCAGCAGCCAAGATGAGGGGGGGGCCGTAATTTCCTACAATGAGCAGTTCTTC | CASSQDEGGAVISYNEQFF
TRBJ2-7 | - | TRBV4-3 | many | TGCGCCAGCAGCCAAGCGCTTCCCGGCGAGCAGTACTTC | CASSQALPGEQYF
TRBJ2-1 | - | TRBV2 | many | TGTGCCAGTACCAAGCGGGCGAGCTCCTACAATGAGCAGTTCTTC | CASTKRASSYNEQFF
TRBJ2-7 | - | TRBV14 | many | TGTGCCAGCAGCCTCGGGAGTCCCGAGCAGTACTTC | CASSLGSPEQYF
TRBJ1-1 | - | TRBV6-2/TRBV6-3 | - | TGTGCCAGCACGGGGGGGATCACTGAAGCTTTCTTT | CASTGGITEAFF
TRBJ2-3 | - | TRBV20-1 | many | TGCAGTGCGCATCCGGCAATTAGCACAGATACGCAGTATTTT | CSAHPAISTDTQYF
TRBJ2-7 | - | TRBV5-1 | many | TGCGCCAGCAGCTTGGGTAGCTCCTACGAGCAGTACTTC | CASSLGSSYEQYF
TRBJ2-5 | - | TRBV5-1 | many | TGCGCCAGCAGCCCGGACGTGGGTGGGGTAGAGACCCAGTACTTC | CASSPDVGGVETQYF
TRBJ1-1 | - | TRBV5-1 | many | TGCGCCAGCAGCTTGGACGGGACGGGGAACACTGAAGCTTTCTTT | CASSLDGTGNTEAFF
TRBJ2-1 | - | TRBV20-1 | many | TGCAGTCCTCGGGGTACTCGCGATGAGCAGTTCTTC | CSPRGTRDEQFF
TRBJ1-5 | - | TRBV20-1 | many | TGCAGTGCTAGGGGCAGGGCCAATCAGCCCCAGCATTTT | CSARGRANQPQHF
TRBJ1-1 | - | TRBV5-1 | - | TGCGCCAGCAGCTCGCTACAGGTGCTCAACACTAAAGCTTTCTTT | CASSSLQVLNTKAFF
TRBJ2-3 | TRBD1 | TRBV5-6 | many | TGTGCCAGCAGCTTGTACTCCGGACAGGGCTATATCACAGATACGCAGTATTTT | CASSLYSGQGYITDTQYF
TRBJ1-1 | - | TRBV15 | few | TGTGCCACCAGCAGGAAGACGGGGGCGCCCGTCACTGAAGCTTTCTTT | CATSRKTGAPVTEAFF
TRBJ2-2 | TRBD2 | TRBV5-6 | many | TGTGCCAGCAGCGACATGGGGGGGACCGGGGAGCTGTTTTTT | CASSDMGGTGELFF
TRBJ2-7 | TRBD2 | TRBV6-6 | - | TGTGCCAGCAGTTCCTTCGTGGGACTAGCGGCCGAGCAGTACTTC | CASSSFVGLAAEQYF
TRBJ1-5 | - | TRBV18 | - | TGTGCCAGCTCACCAGAGGCGGGCAATCAGCCCCAGCATTTT | CASSPEAGNQPQHF
TRBJ2-5 | TRBD2 | TRBV20-1 | many | TGCAGTGCCAAGGTTCTAGCGGCGCAGACCCAGTACTTC | CSAKVLAAQTQYF
TRBJ1-2 | - | TRBV5-5 | many | TGTGCCAGCAGCTTGGATGGGGGAAACTATGGCTACACCTTC | CASSLDGGNYGYTF
TRBJ2-1 | - | TRBV20-1 | many | TGCAGTGCCCAAGGGGGGGTAACGTACAATGAGCAGTTCTTC | CSAQGGVTYNEQFF
TRBJ1-5 | - | TRBV2 | - | TGTGCCACCGCCAGGGACGGGAACAATCAGCCCCAGCATTTT | CATARDGNNQPQHF
TRBJ1-1 | - | TRBV12-3/TRBV12-4 | many | TGTGCCAGCAGTGTCAGGGGAACTGAAGCTTTCTTT | CASSVRGTEAFF
TRBJ1-1 | - | TRBV18 | many | TGTGCCAGCTCACCACTGTACGGGGGGGGCACCGATGAAGCTTTCTTT | CASSPLYGGGTDEAFF
TRBJ2-3 | TRBD1 | TRBV7-2 | many | TGTGCCAGCAGCCGCGACAGGGAAGACACAGATACGCAGTATTTT | CASSRDREDTDTQYF
TRBJ2-5 | - | TRBV7-2 | many | TGTGCCAGCAGCCGACAACACCTTCTCCAAGAGACCCAGTACTTC | CASSRQHLLQETQYF
TRBJ2-5 | - | TRBV3-1 | many | TGTGCCAGCAGCCAGGCGGGGGCCCTAGGAGAGACCCAGTACTTC | CASSQAGALGETQYF
TRBJ1-6 | TRBD1 | TRBV5-1 | few | TGCGCCAGCAGTCCCCAGGTGGGGACAGGGGGCCATTCACCCCTCCACTTT | CASSPQVGTGGHSPLHF
TRBJ2-5 | - | TRBV5-1 | many | TGCGCCAGCAGCCTATGGACATTTCAAGAGACCCAGTACTTC | CASSLWTFQETQYF
TRBJ1-2 | - | TRBV7-2 | many | TGTGCCAGCAGCTTAGAGTCAGCCGGCACGGGGGGCTACACCTTC | CASSLESAGTGGYTF
TRBJ1-1 | - | TRBV10-3 | many | TGTGCCATCAGATCGGGAGAGGATAGGAGCGCTTTCTTT | CAIRSGEDRSAFF
TRBJ1-1 | - | TRBV7-3 | many | TGTGCCAGCAGCCCCGCGTCGGGGTCTGAAGCTTTCTTT | CASSPASGSEAFF
TRBJ1-1 | - | TRBV7-2 | many | TGTGCCAGCAGCGCGGGGCCCCGGGTTTCGGTGGCTTTCTTT | CASSAGPRVSVAFF
TRBJ2-2 | TRBD2 | TRBV5-4 | - | TGTGCCAGCAGCGATGGAAGGTCCGGGACTAGAACCGGGGAGCTGTTTTTT | CASSDGRSGTRTGELFF
TRBJ2-5 | TRBD1 | TRBV13 | many | TGTGCCAGCAGCCTGAGGGACAGGGGCCAACAAGAGACCCAGTACTTC | CASSLRDRGQQETQYF
TRBJ1-2 | - | TRBV6-5 | many | TGTGCCAGCAGTGCCCCATTGGGGTCGGGGAGTAACTATGGCTACACCTTC | CASSAPLGSGSNYGYTF
TRBJ2-2 | - | TRBV10-3 | - | TGTGCCACCCAAGCAGGGAACACCTGTGAGCTGTTTTTT | CATQAGNTCELFF
TRBJ1-4 | TRBD1 | TRBV7-8 | few | TGTGCCAGCAGCTTAGGGACAGGGGATAGTAGTGAAAAACTGTTTTTT | CASSLGTGDSSEKLFF
TRBJ2-2 | - | TRBV4-1 | - | TGCGCCAGCAGCCAAGTCATCAGTAACACCGGGGAGCTGTTTTTT | CASSQVISNTGELFF
TRBJ1-2 | - | TRBV10-3 | few | TGTGCCGTGAAACCGGCAGGATCTACAGGCTACACCTTC | CAVKPAGSTGYTF